One sample yielded the 26 T cell receptor beta chains listed below, sequenced in a study of early T cells in non-severe SARS-CoV-2 infection. Each CDR3 protein gets one entry after TCRdb re-called the 5' RACE reads with MiXCR. The repertoire holds 45,000 to 55,000 distinct CDR3 sequences, approximately 9.4% seen once, with almost 8.5% in the top ten. The material sequenced was whole blood. The source is an adult who was a healthcare worker with PCR-confirmed SARS-CoV-2 infection or an uninfected control (not recorded which).

The chain recombines TRBV10-3 with TRBJ1-1; no clear D gene. Germline CDR1 is ENHRY and CDR2 is SYGVKD. V was cut by 6 bases and J by 1 base, with 12 bases left in between. The CDR3 is made up of 14 amino acids. CDR3 coding DNA: TGTGCCATCAGGGCCCTCTGGCAGAACACTGAAGCTTTCTTT. It is translated as CAIRALWQNTEAFF.

This clonotype has ten or more counts. This rearrangement joins TRBV11-2 to TRBJ1-2, with a tentative D call TRBD1 (5 bases). The V gene's germline CDR1 is SGHAT and CDR2 FQNNGV. V was clipped by 6 bases and J by 5 bases, with 25 bases between them. The CDR3 is 17 amino acids. CDR3 residues: CASSSGPGLDTRYGYTF. CDR3 in DNA: TGTGCCAGCAGTTCCGGTCCGGGCCTGGACACCCGGTATGGCTACACCTTC.

This clonotype was seen a few times. The V and J genes are TRBV6-6 and TRBJ1-3; possible D gene TRBD1, 6 bases. The CDR3 consists of 13 residues. In germline, CDR1 is MNHNY, CDR2 SVGAGI (reference sequence). Between the trimmed V and J ends, which lost 7 bases and 1 base, there was a span of 8 bases. CDR3 residues: CASNRVSGNTIYF. The DNA for the CDR3 is TGTGCCAGCAACAGGGTATCTGGAAACACCATATATTTT.

This clonotype was recorded at least ten times. V usage is TRBV29-1 and J usage is TRBJ1-2, with 10 bases fitting TRBD1. This CDR3 is 16 amino acids long. Germline V gene lookup returns CDR1 SQVTM and CDR2 ANQGSEA. J was trimmed by 1 base and V by 2 bases; bases with no gene match: 7. The CDR3 nucleotides are TGCAGCGTTGAATTAGACAGGGGGCTTGTTAACTATGGCTACACCTTC. This sequence encodes CSVELDRGLVNYGYTF.

This clonotype appeared a few times. Written as DNA, the CDR3 is TGTGCCAGCAGTTACCCACTGACCGGGACAGGGAATCAGCCCCAGCATTTT. Its translation: CASSYPLTGTGNQPQHF. The rearrangement joins TRBV6-8 to TRBJ1-5; TRBD1 matches at 9 bases. The germline gives CDR1 MNHGY, CDR2 SAAAGT. The CDR3 spans 17 residues. V was pared by 2 bases and J by 4 bases, with 9 bases of the junction left unmatched.

This chain links TRBV5-6 with TRBJ1-5; D not certain. Looked up from germline, CDR1 is SGHDT and CDR2 is YYEEEE. Trimming cost V 0 bases and J 4 bases, with 5 bases left between them. This CDR3 is 13 amino acids long. The DNA of the CDR3 is TGTGCCAGCAGCTTGGGGGATAATCAGCCCCAGCATTTT. This codes for CASSLGDNQPQHF.

J is TRBJ2-7 and V is TRBV7-2, with 10 bases lining up with TRBD2. Trimming took 4 bases from V and 2 from J; bases not matched to a gene: 2. This CDR3 is 14 amino acids long. Germline assignment: CDR1 SGHTA and CDR2 FQGNSA. The CDR3 region has the DNA TGTGCCAGCAGCTCACTAGCGGGAACCTACGAGCAGTACTTC. This translates into CASSSLAGTYEQYF.

This clonotype was counted many times. The chain joins TRBV4-1 to TRBJ2-1, with no clear D. Germline V gene sequence: CDR1 MGHRA, CDR2 YSYEKL. The CDR3 consists of 11 residues. Trimming left V 3 bases short and J 8 bases short, with 5 bases between. CDR3: CASSHADEQFF. The CDR3 nucleotides read TGCGCCAGCAGCCACGCGGATGAGCAGTTCTTC.

This clonotype was detected many times. The chain recombines TRBV6-5 with TRBJ1-3; D is ambiguous. This CDR3 is 16 amino acids long. V gave up 0 bases and J gave up 3 bases, with 12 bases separating them. Looked up from germline, CDR1 is MNHEY and CDR2 is SVGAGI. This chain's CDR3 is CASSYSRQGFGNTIYF. The CDR3 coding sequence is TGTGCCAGCAGTTACTCGAGGCAAGGGTTTGGAAACACCATATATTTT.

In its sample, this clonotype was seen many times. The rearrangement uses TRBV4-1 and TRBJ2-3, with TRBD2 as a possible D gene (6 bases). CDR1 is MGHRA, CDR2 YSYEKL, per germline. CDR3 length: 16 residues. The V and J ends lost 4 bases and 0 bases respectively, with 14 bases between them. Here the CDR3 DNA reads TGCGCCAGCAGCCTGTATCCCGGGAGTAGCACAGATACGCAGTATTTT. It is translated as CASSLYPGSSTDTQYF.

This clonotype came up a few times. This chain links TRBV6-2 or TRBV6-3 with TRBJ2-3, with 12 bases matching TRBD1. The CDR3 is 19 amino acids. With V trimmed by 5 bases and J by 0 bases, 12 bases remained unmatched. CDR1 and CDR2 from the germline V gene are MNHEY and SVGEGT. This CDR3 is CASSSPGTGGEGSTDTQYF. CDR3 in DNA: TGTGCCAGCAGTAGTCCCGGGACAGGGGGCGAAGGGAGCACAGATACGCAGTATTTT.

The J gene is TRBJ1-2, the V gene TRBV29-1, with 7 bases matching TRBD1. The V segment lost 7 bases and the J segment 6 bases; nucleotides outside the gene matches: 8. The germline V gene encodes CDR1 SQVTM and CDR2 ANQGSEA. This CDR3 contains 12 residues. The CDR3 nucleotides are TGCAGCGGCGGGGGGCAGGGGGATGGCTACACCTTC. As protein: CSGGGQGDGYTF.

Many counts were recorded for this clonotype. The J gene is TRBJ2-2, the V gene TRBV2, with 7 bases matching TRBD2. CDR3 length equals 15 residues. Germline CDR1 SNHLY, CDR2 FYNNEI. J gave up 2 bases and V 5 bases, and 5 bases lay outside the gene matches. CDR3 nucleotide sequence: TGTGCCAGCAGTCCCCGGGAGGTAAACACCGGGGAGCTGTTTTTT. Translating it yields CASSPREVNTGELFF. Looking up the rest from reference TRBV2 and TRBJ2-2 gives the full variable domain: EPEVTQTPSHQVTQMGQEVILRCVPISNHLYFYWYRQILGQKVEFLVSFYNNEISEKSEIFDDQFSVERPDGSNFTLKIRSTKLEDSAMYFCASSPREVNTGELFFGEGSRLTVL.

This clonotype has only a few counts. The chain links TRBV29-1 to TRBJ2-1; TRBD2 matches at 13 bases. The CDR3 sequence is 16 residues long. Germline-derived CDR1 and CDR2 are SQVTM and ANQGSEA. The ends lost 7 bases at V and 7 bases at J; junction bases unmatched: 13. The CDR3 reads CSASTGLAGFSNEQFF. The CDR3 nucleotides read TGCAGCGCGTCTACGGGACTAGCGGGATTCTCAAATGAGCAGTTCTTC.

CDR3: CSARTSGRYSYEQYF. In nucleotides, the CDR3 is TGCAGTGCTAGGACGAGCGGGAGGTACTCCTACGAGCAGTACTTC. V usage is TRBV20-1 and J usage is TRBJ2-7; 9 bases align to TRBD2. The CDR3 is 15 amino acids. V shed 3 bases, J shed 0 bases, and the junction held 6 bases outside the gene matches. CDR1 and CDR2 from the germline V gene are DFQATT and SNEGSKA (reference sequence).

V is TRBV12-3 or TRBV12-4 and J is TRBJ2-3; possibly TRBD2 for D (5 bases). This CDR3 comprises 15 residues. V lost 4 bases and J lost 1, with 12 bases in between. The CDR3 DNA follows: TGTGCCAGCAGTTGGGGAGCAGTTGGCACAGATACGCAGTATTTT. Translating gives CASSWGAVGTDTQYF.

CDR3 residues: CASSFNAGSSYNEQFF. The CDR3 nucleotides are TGTGCCAGCAGCTTCAACGCCGGTAGCTCCTACAATGAGCAGTTCTTC. V gene TRBV13 combines with J gene TRBJ2-1, with no clear D. Germline CDR1 PRHDT, CDR2 FYEKMQ (reference sequence). This CDR3 is 16 amino acids long. The V gene lost 3 bases and the J gene lost 0 bases, with 12 bases spanning the gap.

This clonotype was seen at least ten times. The V and J genes are TRBV5-1 and TRBJ2-3; D is ambiguous. Germline V gene data show CDR1 as SGHRS and CDR2 as YFSETQ. The germline V and J ends were trimmed by 0 bases and 5 bases, with 16 bases remaining between them. This CDR3 comprises 16 residues. The CDR3 nucleotides read TGCGCCAGCAGCTTGGGAAGTATAAATAGAGGAGATACGCAGTATTTT. This encodes CASSLGSINRGDTQYF.

The J gene is TRBJ2-1, the V gene TRBV11-2, with D hard to call. The V and J ends lost 2 bases and 9 bases respectively, with 20 bases between them. The germline gives CDR1 SGHAT, CDR2 FQNNGV. The CDR3 sequence is 16 residues long. In DNA, the CDR3 is TGTGCCAGCAGCTTATCTTCTGGGCGGCCCCAAGGTGAGCAGTTCTTC. Translating it yields CASSLSSGRPQGEQFF.

This clonotype was found many times. The chain joins TRBV28 to TRBJ2-7; D might be TRBD1 (6 bases). The CDR3 loop spans 17 amino acids. V was shortened by 7 bases and J by 2 bases, with 24 bases between the two germline ends. Germline V gene sequence: CDR1 MDHEN, CDR2 SYDVKM. The CDR3 is CASTLFGGLGTAYEQYF. The CDR3 DNA follows: TGTGCCAGCACTCTTTTTGGGGGCCTGGGCACGGCCTACGAGCAGTACTTC.

V usage is TRBV12-3 or TRBV12-4 and J usage is TRBJ2-3, with D possibly being TRBD1 or TRBD2 (6 bases each). This CDR3 is built from 16 residues. V gave up 5 bases and J gave up 3 bases, with 18 bases separating them. The CDR3 DNA sequence: TGTGCCAGCAGTCCTACAGGGAGGATTGAGACAGATACGCAGTATTTT. Amino acid sequence: CASSPTGRIETDTQYF.

This clonotype has at least ten counts. The J gene is TRBJ2-3, the V gene TRBV28; D unresolved. This CDR3 is built from 12 residues. Between the trimmed V and J ends, which lost 3 bases and 2 bases, there was a span of 3 bases. Germline CDR1 and CDR2: MDHEN and SYDVKM. CDR3 amino acids: CASSFSTDTQYF. CDR3 DNA: TGTGCCAGCAGTTTTTCCACAGATACGCAGTATTTT.

This sequence joins TRBV29-1 and TRBJ2-5; the D is unclear. CDR1 and CDR2 (germline): SQVTM, ANQGSEA. The CDR3 has 13 residues. Trimming shortened V by 4 bases and J by 5 bases, and 14 bases separated the two germline ends. As DNA, the CDR3 is TGCAGCGTTGGGAACGACATCTGGGAGACCCAGTACTTC. It specifies CSVGNDIWETQYF.

This clonotype was seen a handful of times. The V gene is TRBV9, the J gene TRBJ2-1, with 11 positions matching TRBD2. The CDR3 contains 14 residues. Germline CDR1 is SGDLS and CDR2 is YYNGEE. With 0 bases clipped from V and 13 bases from J, the junction kept 6 bases outside the gene matches. The CDR3 spells CASSVEGLAADQFF. The CDR3 bases are TGTGCCAGCAGCGTAGAGGGACTAGCGGCTGACCAGTTCTTC.

The gene calls are TRBV9 and TRBJ2-1; 9 bases match TRBD2. CDR3 length: 16 amino acids. The V segment lost 0 bases and the J segment 6 bases; nucleotides outside the gene matches: 7. The germline gives CDR1 SGDLS, CDR2 YYNGEE. The CDR3 DNA is TGTGCCAGCAGCGTAGGTGGGGTAGCGGGAGTCAATGAGCAGTTCTTC. Translating gives CASSVGGVAGVNEQFF.

The chain employs TRBV10-3 and TRBJ2-7, with TRBD1 matching 8 bases. Germline V gene lookup returns CDR1 ENHRY and CDR2 SYGVKD. There are 14 residues in the CDR3. The trim removed 6 bases at V and 5 bases at J, leaving 9 bases unmatched. CDR3 region: CAIRTGTGPDEQYF. In DNA form, the CDR3 reads TGTGCCATCAGGACCGGGACAGGACCGGACGAGCAGTACTTC.